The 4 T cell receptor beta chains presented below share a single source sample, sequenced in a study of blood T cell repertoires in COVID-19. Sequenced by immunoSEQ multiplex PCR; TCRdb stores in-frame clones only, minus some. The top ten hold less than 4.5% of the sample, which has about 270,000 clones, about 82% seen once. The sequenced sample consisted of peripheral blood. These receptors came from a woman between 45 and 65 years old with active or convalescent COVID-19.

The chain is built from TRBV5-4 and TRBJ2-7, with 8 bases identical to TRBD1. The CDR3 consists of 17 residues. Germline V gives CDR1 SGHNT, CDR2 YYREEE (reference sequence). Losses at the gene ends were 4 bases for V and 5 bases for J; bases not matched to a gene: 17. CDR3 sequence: CASSDQDRGRPEDEQYF. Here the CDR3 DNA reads TGTGCCAGCAGCGACCAAGACAGGGGCCGACCTGAAGACGAGCAGTACTTC.

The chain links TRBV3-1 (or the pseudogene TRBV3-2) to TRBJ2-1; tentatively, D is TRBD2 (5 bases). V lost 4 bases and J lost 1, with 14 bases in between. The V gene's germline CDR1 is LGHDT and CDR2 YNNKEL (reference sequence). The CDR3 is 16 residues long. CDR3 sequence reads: CASSPRGSFSYNEQFF. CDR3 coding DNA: TGTGCCAGCAGCCCCCGAGGGAGTTTTTCCTACAATGAGCAGTTCTTC.

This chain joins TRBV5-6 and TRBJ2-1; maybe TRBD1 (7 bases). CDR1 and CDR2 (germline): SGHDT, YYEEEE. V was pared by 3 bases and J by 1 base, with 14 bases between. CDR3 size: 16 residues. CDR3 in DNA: TGTGCCAGCAGCTACCTCAGGGGGGAGTCCTACAATGAGCAGTTCTTC. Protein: CASSYLRGESYNEQFF.

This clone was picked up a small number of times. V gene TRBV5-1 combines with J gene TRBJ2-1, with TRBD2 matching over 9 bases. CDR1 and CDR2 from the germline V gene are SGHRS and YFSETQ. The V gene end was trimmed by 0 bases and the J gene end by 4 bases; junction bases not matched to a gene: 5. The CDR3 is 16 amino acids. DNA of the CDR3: TGCGCCAGCAGCTTGGAGCCTAGCGGGGCTTACAATGAGCAGTTCTTC. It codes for CASSLEPSGAYNEQFF.